Listed below are T cell receptor beta chains from one sample, sequenced in a study of long-term antiretroviral therapy in people with HIV. Profiled with immunoSEQ multiplex PCR; TCRdb holds only in-frame clones, not every one. The sample includes about 40,000 clones, 86% seen only once; the top ten take 4.5% to 5.5%. The sample was unsorted PBMCs, taken 0.1 years before starting antiretroviral therapy. All receptors come from a woman between 50 and 59 years old with HIV. The CDR3 runs from the conserved cysteine through the conserved F or W. D genes are given only for firm matches. Clone size is shown for a subset of rows, as once, few, many or a class of expanded clone.

V,length,size,D,J,DNA,CDR3
TRBV7-6,16,once,TRBD2,TRBJ2-3,TGTGCCAGCAGCTTAGGACTAGCGGGGAGGACAGATACGCAGTATTTT,CASSLGLAGRTDTQYF
TRBV9,13,-,TRBD1,TRBJ1-5,TGTGCCAGCAGCTCGGAGGGGGCTCAGCCCCAGCATTTT,CASSSEGAQPQHF
TRBV2,14,few,TRBD1,TRBJ1-2,TGTGCCAGCAGTGGCGGACAGGGCTTCTATGGCTACACCTTC,CASSGGQGFYGYTF
TRBV6-5,13,-,TRBD1,TRBJ1-2,TGTGCCAGCAGTTCCCGACAGGGGGCGTTGCGGACCTTC,CASSSRQGALRTF
TRBV6-6,12,-,TRBD2,TRBJ2-1,TGTGCCAGCAGTCTTTGGGGGGGACAGCAGTTCTTC,CASSLWGGQQFF
TRBV4-2,15,-,-,TRBJ1-2,TGTGCCAGCAGCCAGCCCGGACGGTTGAACTATGGCTACACCTTC,CASSQPGRLNYGYTF
TRBV5-1,15,once,-,TRBJ2-3,TGCGCCAGCAGCCCAGGAGGGGTTAGCACAGATACGCAGTATTTT,CASSPGGVSTDTQYF
TRBV27,16,-,-,TRBJ1-1,TGTGCCAGCAGTTCGCCAACTCAGGGCACAGGCACTGAAGCTTTCTTT,CASSSPTQGTGTEAFF
TRBV10-1,13,-,-,TRBJ1-4,TGCGCCAGCAGTGCGGACAGTAATGAAAAACTGTTTTTT,CASSADSNEKLFF
TRBV7-9,13,-,-,TRBJ2-4,TGTGCCAGCAGCTTCTGGGGTCAAGACATTCAGTACTTC,CASSFWGQDIQYF
TRBV6-5,13,-,TRBD1,TRBJ1-2,TGTGCCAGCAGTTACGACAGGGCCTATGGCTACACCTTC,CASSYDRAYGYTF
TRBV2,15,once,TRBD1,TRBJ2-3,TGTGCCAGCAGCACCAGGACAGGGGGCACAGATACGCAGTATTTT,CASSTRTGGTDTQYF
TRBV9,17,few,TRBD2,TRBJ2-3,TGTGCCAGCAGCGTCCACCTTACTAGCGGGGTCACAGATACGCAGTATTTT,CASSVHLTSGVTDTQYF
TRBV11-2,16,-,-,TRBJ2-3,TGTGCCAGCAGCCTACTCATGGGGGGCGCCCCTGATACGCAGTATTTT,CASSLLMGGAPDTQYF
TRBV6-1,15,-,TRBD2,TRBJ2-5,TGTGCCAGCAGTGAACAAGCGGGGGATCAAGAGACCCAGTACTTC,CASSEQAGDQETQYF
TRBV6-6,14,few,TRBD1,TRBJ1-2,TGTGCCAGCATCTTAACTGGGACAGGGTTTGGCTACACCTTC,CASILTGTGFGYTF
TRBV5-1,15,-,TRBD1,TRBJ1-4,TGCGCCAGCAGCTTGGCCGGCCAGGGGGAAGAAAAACTGTTTTTT,CASSLAGQGEEKLFF
TRBV5-4,16,-,-,TRBJ1-2,TGTGCCAGCAGCTTGGTTGGGGGTAGGTTCTTCTATGGCTACACCTTC,CASSLVGGRFFYGYTF
TRBV5-6,16,-,TRBD1,TRBJ2-2,TGTGCCAGCAGCACCGGGACAGGGGGTTTCACCGGGGAGCTGTTTTTT,CASSTGTGGFTGELFF
TRBV4-1,16,-,-,TRBJ1-2,TGCGCCAGCAGCCAACCCCCTGGGCAGATAAACTATGGCTACACCTTC,CASSQPPGQINYGYTF
TRBV5-1,15,-,-,TRBJ2-7,TGCGCCAGCAGCTTGGAAGGGGGAGGCCTTACCGAGCAGTACTTC,CASSLEGGGLTEQYF
TRBV10-3,16,-,TRBD2,TRBJ2-4,TGTGCCATCAGTGAGTCGGGACTAGCGGCCAAAAACATTCAGTACTTC,CAISESGLAAKNIQYF
TRBV19,13,-,TRBD2,TRBJ2-1,TGTGCCAGTAGTACATCCTCCGGGACTAGGCGGTTCTTC,CASSTSSGTRRFF
TRBV25-1,17,-,TRBD1,TRBJ2-2,TGTGCCACCACGCTCCCACAGGGGGTGGGGAACACCGGGGAGCTGTTTTTT,CATTLPQGVGNTGELFF